Listed below are T cell receptor beta chains from one sample, sequenced in a study of graft-versus-host responses after intestinal transplantation. Assay used: immunoSEQ multiplex PCR; TCRdb lists only in-frame clones, some missing. The sample includes some 120,000 clones, approximately 90% of them seen just once. Their antigens remain unidentified. The sequences come from unstimulated CD4+ T cells sorted from spleen or lymph node cells, collected before intestinal transplant. The receptors derive from a human donor who received an intestinal transplant. Each CDR3 is given with its conserved first and last residue. A D gene is named only where the DNA matches it firmly. Rows may omit the clone size; those that give it use once, few, many or a size class.

D gene | clone size | J gene | V gene | CDR3 DNA | CDR3 protein
NA | NA | TRBJ2-3 | TRBV5-1 | TGCGCCAGCAGCTTGGCCGACGGGAATTGGGGCACAGATACGCAGTATTTT | CASSLADGNWGTDTQYF
TRBD1 | NA | TRBJ1-4 | TRBV29-1 | TGCAGCGCCAGCTCTTGGACAGGGGCCAGTAAAGGTGAAAAACTGTTTTTT | CSASSWTGASKGEKLFF
TRBD1 | NA | TRBJ2-4 | TRBV18 | TGTGCCAGCTCACCGAGGCGAATACAGGGGCCTGGTTTGGACATTCAGTACTTC | CASSPRRIQGPGLDIQYF
NA | few | TRBJ1-1 | TRBV30 | TGTGCCTGGAGTACCAGAACGAACACTGAAGCTTTCTTT | CAWSTRTNTEAFF
TRBD1 | NA | TRBJ1-4 | TRBV4-1 | TGCGCCAGCAGCCAGGACAGGGGTGGCGAAAAACTGTTTTTT | CASSQDRGGEKLFF
TRBD2 | once | TRBJ2-5 | TRBV6-6 | TGTGCCAGCAGTTACAAGTATAGCGGGGGCCAAGAGACCCAGTACTTC | CASSYKYSGGQETQYF
NA | NA | TRBJ2-7 | TRBV4-2 | TGTGCCAGTGGGGGCGGACAGACCTACGAGCAGTACTTC | CASGGGQTYEQYF
NA | NA | TRBJ1-1 | TRBV7-2 | TGTGCCAGCAGCCCTAGCCCCCCCGGGAACACTGAAGCTTTCTTT | CASSPSPPGNTEAFF
NA | NA | TRBJ1-2 | TRBV5-5 | TGTGCCAGCAGACACACCGGGGGGGATGGCTACACCTTC | CASRHTGGDGYTF
TRBD1 | NA | TRBJ2-1 | TRBV2 | TGTGCCAGCAGGGGGGACAGGGTCTTCTACAATGAGCAGTTCTTC | CASRGDRVFYNEQFF
NA | NA | TRBJ2-3 | TRBV27 | TGTGCCAGCAGTCAAAGGTTCAGGGCCGATACGCAGTATTTT | CASSQRFRADTQYF
TRBD2 | NA | TRBJ2-2 | TRBV5-6 | TGTGCCAGCATACGACTAGCGGGAGGCGGGGAGCTGTTTTTT | CASIRLAGGGELFF
NA | NA | TRBJ2-2 | TRBV6-5 | TGTGCCAGCAGTTCTAGGACTGGGAGGACCGGGGAGCTGTTTTTT | CASSSRTGRTGELFF
TRBD1 | NA | TRBJ2-7 | TRBV5-1 | TGCGCCAGCGCGGGGCTCGGGACAGGGAGCTCCTACGAGCAGTACTTC | CASAGLGTGSSYEQYF
TRBD1 | NA | TRBJ1-1 | TRBV2 | TGTGCCAGCAGGGACAGGGGGACTGAAGCTTTCTTT | CASRDRGTEAFF
NA | once | TRBJ1-4 | TRBV15 | TGTGCCACCAGCAGAGAATTAACACCAACTAATGAAAAACTGTTTTTT | CATSRELTPTNEKLFF
NA | NA | TRBJ1-1 | TRBV5-3 | TGTGCCAGAAGCTTGGTCTATACCTTGGACACTGAAGCTTTCTTT | CARSLVYTLDTEAFF
NA | few | TRBJ1-2 | TRBV29-1 | TGCAGCGTTGAGGGGAGAATTCAGGATGGCTACACCTTC | CSVEGRIQDGYTF
TRBD2 | NA | TRBJ2-2 | TRBV4-3 | TGCGCCAGCAGCCAAAGACTCGGACTAGCGGGGGGTACCGGGGAGCTGTTTTTT | CASSQRLGLAGGTGELFF
TRBD1 | NA | TRBJ2-3 | TRBV7-2 | TGTGCCAGCAGCTCCCGGACGGGACAGGGCACAGATACGCAGTATTTT | CASSSRTGQGTDTQYF
TRBD1 | NA | TRBJ2-5 | TRBV2 | TGTGCCAGCAGCCCCCCTTCCAGAGGGGGCCAGGGGACCCAGTACTTC | CASSPPSRGGQGTQYF
TRBD2 | NA | TRBJ2-7 | TRBV6-5 | TGTGCCAGCAGTTCCCGGACTAGCGGGAGATACGAGCAGTACTTC | CASSSRTSGRYEQYF
NA | few | TRBJ1-3 | TRBV5-6 | TGTGCCAGCAGCTTGGATAGGGGTTTCGGAAACACCATATATTTT | CASSLDRGFGNTIYF
NA | NA | TRBJ1-6 | TRBV7-2 | TGTGCCAGCAGCTTCGACTCTGGGTCACCCCTCCACTTT | CASSFDSGSPLHF
NA | NA | TRBJ1-1 | TRBV4-2 | TGTGCCAGCAGCCAAGATCCTCGGAACACTGAAGCTTTCTTT | CASSQDPRNTEAFF
TRBD2 | NA | TRBJ2-7 | TRBV27 | TGTGCCAGCAGTTTGCGGGGGTCGGGCTACGAGCAGTACTTC | CASSLRGSGYEQYF
TRBD1 | NA | TRBJ2-7 | TRBV9 | TGTGCCAGCAACAGACAGGGGGGCTACGAGCAGTACTTC | CASNRQGGYEQYF
TRBD1 | once | TRBJ1-2 | TRBV28 | TGTGCCAGCAGAATAGACCCTGGGACAGACCCTTTCTTATCTAACTATGGCTACACCTTC | CASRIDPGTDPFLSNYGYTF
TRBD1 | NA | TRBJ2-2 | TRBV14 | TGTGCCAGCAGGCACGGTGGGACAGCGAACACCGGGGAGCTGTTTTTT | CASRHGGTANTGELFF
TRBD2 | NA | TRBJ2-7 | TRBV4-1 | TGCGCCAGCAGCCAAGGACCCGGGACTAGTTTTCGTGAGCAGTACTTC | CASSQGPGTSFREQYF
NA | NA | TRBJ1-5 | TRBV19 | TGTGCCAGTAGTCCCGGGGGGGATCAGCCCCAGCATTTT | CASSPGGDQPQHF